Below are 14 T cell receptor beta chains sequenced from a single sample in a study of blood T cell repertoires in COVID-19. This table comes from immunoSEQ multiplex PCR, and its TCRdb copy is limited to in-frame clones, with some not included. The table records around 60,000 clones, over 80% of them present only once. Source material: peripheral blood. These TCRs come from a woman aged 80 or over with acute or convalescent COVID-19.

The chain recombines TRBV3-1 (or the pseudogene TRBV3-2) with TRBJ2-5, with 7 nucleotides matching TRBD2. After removal of 1 base from V and 2 bases from J, the junction contained 1 base not matched to a gene. CDR1 is LGHDT, CDR2 YNNKEL, per germline (reference sequence). The CDR3 contains 14 residues. In nucleotides, the CDR3 is TGTGCCAGCAGCCAAGTGGGGGGGCAAGAGACCCAGTACTTC. Residues: CASSQVGGQETQYF.

The chain has TRBV6-1 and TRBJ2-5; no reliable D call. The CDR3 consists of 15 residues. V gave up 2 bases and J gave up 2 bases, with 12 bases separating them. The germline CDR1 and CDR2 sequences are MNHNS and SASEGT. The DNA for the CDR3 is TGTGCCAGCAGTGAAACCCGGAGTGGACAAGAGACCCAGTACTTC. Translation gives CASSETRSGQETQYF.

The J gene is TRBJ2-1, the V gene TRBV3-1 (or the pseudogene TRBV3-2); the match to TRBD2 covers 10 bases. Losses at the gene ends were 0 bases for V and 4 bases for J; bases not matched to a gene: 3. This CDR3 comprises 16 residues. Germline CDR1 is LGHDT and CDR2 is YNNKEL (reference sequence). The CDR3 coding sequence is TGTGCCAGCAGCCAAGACGGACTAGCGGCATACAATGAGCAGTTCTTC. It codes for CASSQDGLAAYNEQFF.

The chain recombines TRBV6-4 with TRBJ2-1; D is ambiguous. The CDR3 runs 13 residues. CDR1 is MRHNA and CDR2 is SNTAGT in the germline V gene. Trimming pared 4 bases from V and 5 bases from J, leaving 9 bases between. The CDR3 here is CASSVGYDNEQFF. The CDR3, as DNA: TGTGCCAGCAGTGTGGGCTATGACAATGAGCAGTTCTTC.

The rearrangement joins TRBV6-1 to TRBJ1-1, with a weak D call TRBD1 (6 bases). Germline lookup yields CDR1 MNHNS and CDR2 SASEGT. This CDR3 contains 14 residues. V lost 1 base to trimming and J lost 6 bases, with 12 bases between them. CDR3 nucleotides: TGTGCCAGCAGTGAAGAGTACAGGGTGGCTGAAGCTTTCTTT. This sequence encodes CASSEEYRVAEAFF.

This CDR3 reads CASSQKIRGLNTEAFF. CDR3 DNA: TGCGCCAGCAGCCAAAAAATCAGGGGGCTGAACACTGAAGCTTTCTTT. The chain uses TRBV4-1 and TRBJ1-1, with TRBD1 matching over 8 bases. The V gene end was trimmed by 2 bases and the J gene end by 0 bases; junction bases not matched to a gene: 5. The CDR3 is 16 amino acids. CDR1 is MGHRA and CDR2 is YSYEKL in the germline V gene.

V usage is TRBV11-3 and J usage is TRBJ2-1; 10 nucleotides agree with TRBD2. Germline V gives CDR1 SGHNT, CDR2 YENEEA. This CDR3 has 16 amino acids. After removal of 5 bases from V and 7 bases from J, the junction contained 11 bases not matched to a gene. The DNA of the CDR3 is TGTGCCAGCAGCGTAGCGGGGGGTCCCGTGGGGAATGAGCAGTTCTTC. This sequence encodes CASSVAGGPVGNEQFF.

V usage is TRBV15 and J usage is TRBJ2-5; 9 positions agree with TRBD1. CDR1 and CDR2 (germline): LNHNV, YYDKDF (reference sequence). The CDR3 is 17 amino acids. V gave up 1 base and J gave up 1 base; unmatched junction bases: 7. CDR3 sequence reads: CATSRVGTGRGQETQYF. CDR3 coding DNA: TGTGCCACCAGCAGAGTAGGGACAGGGAGAGGCCAAGAGACCCAGTACTTC.

The rearrangement uses TRBV29-1 and TRBJ2-7, with a weak D call TRBD1 (6 bases). CDR3 length: 12 residues. Germline CDR1 reads SQVTM; CDR2 reads ANQGSEA. This CDR3 reads CSVRRDNYEQYF. The CDR3 nucleotides are TGCAGTGTGCGCCGGGACAACTACGAGCAGTACTTC.

The V and J genes are TRBV6-1 and TRBJ2-5; D is unresolved. V dropped 2 bases and J dropped 0 bases, with 7 bases sitting between them. Germline V gene sequence: CDR1 MNHNS, CDR2 SASEGT. The CDR3 runs 14 residues. The CDR3 DNA reads as TGTGCCAGCAGTGAACCCGCGCACCAAGAGACCCAGTACTTC. Translation: CASSEPAHQETQYF.

This rearrangement joins TRBV6-6 to TRBJ1-6; TRBD1 might be the D (5 bases). The CDR3 spans 15 residues. Trimming took off 2 bases at V and 9 bases at J, with 14 bases between the two ends. The germline CDR1 and CDR2 sequences are MNHNY and SVGAGI (reference sequence). CDR3 sequence reads: CASSYRPGEGSPLHF. CDR3 DNA: TGTGCCAGCAGTTACCGGCCGGGGGAGGGTTCACCCCTCCACTTT.

The chain recombines TRBV30 with TRBJ1-6, with a weak D call TRBD1 (6 bases). V lost 4 bases and J 6 bases, leaving 19 bases between the germline ends. CDR1 is GTSNPN, CDR2 SVGIG, per germline (reference sequence). The CDR3 has 16 amino acids. In DNA form, the CDR3 reads TGTGCCTGGATTGCCCCAAGGGACATCGTTAATTCACCCCTCCACTTT. It translates to CAWIAPRDIVNSPLHF. The entire variable domain, with the rest obtained from reference TRBV30 and TRBJ1-6, is as follows: SQTIHQWPATLVQPVGSPLSLECTVEGTSNPNLYWYRQAAGRGLQLLFYSVGIGQISSEVPQNLSASRPQDRQFILSSKKLLLSDSGFYLCAWIAPRDIVNSPLHFGNGTRLTVT.

The chain has TRBV28 and TRBJ2-6; maybe TRBD1 (6 bases). The V end was cut by 3 bases, the J end by 0 bases, with 18 bases between. Germline lookup yields CDR1 MDHEN and CDR2 SYDVKM. The CDR3 extends over 19 amino acids. The CDR3 loop reads CASSFVQGKGPSGANVLTF. In nucleotides, the CDR3 is TGTGCCAGCAGTTTCGTACAGGGAAAGGGGCCCTCTGGGGCCAACGTCCTGACTTTC.

The CDR3: CAWSPPDRNNQPQHF. CDR3 in DNA: TGTGCCTGGAGTCCCCCGGACAGGAACAATCAGCCCCAGCATTTT. The J gene is TRBJ1-5, the V gene TRBV30; 7 nucleotides agree with TRBD1. The CDR3 has 15 amino acids. V shed 2 bases and J 3 bases; nucleotides not matched to a gene: 7. Germline V gene data show CDR1 as GTSNPN and CDR2 as SVGIG (reference sequence).